This TCR beta chain was recorded in a study of blood T cell repertoires in COVID-19. For the study at large: Donors in the United States, Italy and Spain gave samples during acute or convalescent COVID-19.

Original analysis: For nucleated cells, counts were estimated from reference gene primer amplification. Here immunoSEQ multiplex PCR was the method, and the copy in TCRdb shows in-frame clones only, minus some. V and J calls plus clone size are reproduced from that table; the DNA served to infer D and trimming. The sample records under 350,000 clones, 80% to 90% being singletons. Participant reports of clinical history set cohort assignment. Germline V gene lookup returns CDR1 DFQATT and CDR2 SNEGSKA (reference sequence). This CDR3 has 18 amino acids. V shed 3 bases and J shed 0 bases, with 24 bases lying between them.

The receptor was derived from a woman in her thirties or forties with acute COVID-19. The sample consisted of PBMCs or T cells enriched from blood (not recorded which). The V and J genes are TRBV20-1 and TRBJ2-7; perhaps TRBD1 as D (5 bases). The CDR3 DNA follows: TGCAGTGCTAGTGGTTCCGCAGGGTTAGGGGCCTACTCCTACGAGCAGTACTTC. Protein product: CSASGSAGLGAYSYEQYF.